Shown below are 18 T cell receptor beta chains from a single sample sequenced in a study of cytomegalovirus exposure and HLA in healthy donors. PCR involved 60 Vbeta and 13 Jbeta primers. Sequencing used immunoSEQ multiplex PCR; TCRdb keeps in-frame clones, though not all of them. The sample holds 170,000 or so clones, 80% seen once. Sequences were obtained from PBMCs. The receptors stem from a man aged 25-45 years in good health and CMV-seropositive.

The chain links TRBV5-4 to TRBJ2-7; 8 positions agree with TRBD2. This CDR3 is built from 14 residues. The germline gives CDR1 SGHNT, CDR2 YYREEE (reference sequence). The trim removed 4 bases at V and 3 bases at J, leaving 6 bases unmatched. Written as DNA, the CDR3 is TGTGCCAGCAGCGGGGGACTAGGGGACTACGAGCAGTACTTC. Protein sequence: CASSGGLGDYEQYF.

The V gene is TRBV27, the J gene TRBJ2-7, with TRBD2 as a possible D gene (5 bases). Between the trimmed V and J ends, which lost 5 bases and 0 bases, there was a span of 17 bases. The CDR3 is made up of 16 amino acids. Germline V gives CDR1 MNHEY, CDR2 SMNVEV (reference sequence). CDR3 sequence: CASSPQTRTVSYEQYF. The CDR3 DNA sequence: TGTGCCAGCAGTCCCCAAACTAGGACCGTCTCCTACGAGCAGTACTTC.

This rearrangement joins TRBV5-4 to TRBJ2-5, with 7 bases fitting TRBD1. V lost 4 bases and J lost 4; bases outside the gene matches: 7. The CDR3 spans 14 residues. Germline values: CDR1 SGHNT, CDR2 YYREEE (reference sequence). CDR3 bases: TGTGCCAGCAGCCCCCGGGACAGCCTAGAGACCCAGTACTTC. Its protein is CASSPRDSLETQYF.

The chain recombines TRBV4-3 with TRBJ2-7, with a possible D match to TRBD2 (5 bases). Germline CDR1 reads LGHNA; CDR2 reads YSLEER. The CDR3 is 14 residues long. V was clipped by 0 bases and J by 7 bases, with 13 bases between them. The CDR3 loop reads CASSQEWGVGEQYF. CDR3 sequence (DNA): TGCGCCAGCAGCCAAGAGTGGGGAGTTGGGGAGCAGTACTTC.

V is TRBV27 and J is TRBJ1-4; D gene unclear. Between the trimmed V and J ends, which lost 3 bases and 5 bases, there was a span of 16 bases. This CDR3 is built from 16 residues. Germline assignment: CDR1 MNHEY and CDR2 SMNVEV (reference sequence). The CDR3 is CASSLWYFGRNEKLFF. The CDR3 bases are TGTGCCAGCAGTTTGTGGTATTTCGGGAGGAATGAAAAACTGTTTTTT.

The chain joins TRBV9 to TRBJ2-1; TRBD2 aligns across 7 bases. The V and J ends lost 0 bases and 7 bases, in that order; junction bases with no gene match: 10. There are 16 residues in the CDR3. Looked up from germline, CDR1 is SGDLS and CDR2 is YYNGEE. The CDR3 sequence: CASSVGGGGGVNEQFF. The CDR3 DNA reads as TGTGCCAGCAGCGTAGGTGGCGGGGGAGGAGTAAATGAGCAGTTCTTC.

The chain employs TRBV10-2 and TRBJ1-5; D is ambiguous. The germline V and J ends were trimmed by 10 bases and 1 base, with 17 bases remaining between them. Germline V CDR1 and CDR2: WSHSY, SAAADI. CDR3 length: 15 amino acids. CDR3 sequence (DNA): TGCGCCACCCGGGAGTGGGGTAGCAGCAATCAGCCCCAGCATTTT. Its protein is CATREWGSSNQPQHF.

The V call is TRBV6-5, the J call TRBJ1-6; tentative D call: TRBD1 (5 bases). Per germline, CDR1 MNHEY and CDR2 SVGAGI. The CDR3 runs 13 residues. Trimming took off 6 bases at V and 8 bases at J, with 11 bases between the two ends. CDR3 in DNA: TGTGCCAGCAGGCGGGGGAAGGATTCACCCCTCCACTTT. Amino acids: CASRRGKDSPLHF.

V gene TRBV13 combines with J gene TRBJ2-2, with a possible D match to TRBD1 (5 bases). In germline, CDR1 is PRHDT, CDR2 FYEKMQ (reference sequence). The CDR3 runs 16 residues. V was clipped by 5 bases and J by 0 bases, with 13 bases between them. The CDR3, as DNA: TGTGCCAGCAGCCAACGGACAAAGACGAACACCGGGGAGCTGTTTTTT. Translating it yields CASSQRTKTNTGELFF.

The CDR3 spells CASSNFRSPDMSSGNTIYF. The DNA of the CDR3 is TGTGCCAGCAGTAACTTTCGCTCCCCCGACATGAGCTCTGGAAACACCATATATTTT. V gene TRBV28 combines with J gene TRBJ1-3; D is unclear. The CDR3 spans 19 residues. Germline lookup yields CDR1 MDHEN and CDR2 SYDVKM. The V gene lost 5 bases and the J gene lost 0 bases, with 23 bases spanning the gap.

This sequence joins TRBV5-1 and TRBJ2-7; possible D gene TRBD2, 6 bases. Trimming removed 4 bases from V and 2 bases from J, with 22 bases in between. Germline V gene data show CDR1 as SGHRS and CDR2 as YFSETQ. The CDR3 extends over 17 amino acids. The CDR3 reads CASSLGTGGVVAYEQYF. CDR3 in DNA: TGCGCCAGCAGCCTCGGTACAGGCGGGGTAGTGGCCTACGAGCAGTACTTC.

This chain links TRBV6-1 with TRBJ2-7; D remains unclear. The germline CDR1 and CDR2 sequences are MNHNS and SASEGT. V lost 5 bases and J lost 7, with 9 bases in between. The CDR3 sequence is 11 residues long. Here the CDR3 reads CASSNSREQYF. DNA for the CDR3: TGTGCCAGCAGTAACTCCAGGGAGCAGTACTTC.

The chain is built from TRBV6-4 and TRBJ2-5, with TRBD1 matching 7 bases. This CDR3 has 14 amino acids. The germline CDR1 and CDR2 sequences are MRHNA and SNTAGT. Germline trimming cut 3 bases from V and 2 bases from J; bases unmatched to any gene: 3. DNA of the CDR3: TGTGCCAGCAGTGATGCGACAGGGCAAGAGACCCAGTACTTC. It translates to CASSDATGQETQYF.

This chain uses TRBV7-3 with TRBJ2-5, with TRBD2 as a possible D gene (7 bases). Germline V gene lookup returns CDR1 SGHTA and CDR2 FQGTGA. The CDR3 totals 14 residues. Trimming pared 4 bases from V and 4 bases from J, leaving 13 bases between. CDR3 bases: TGTGCCAGCAGCTCCATGGGAGGGGGAGAGACCCAGTACTTC. Amino acid sequence: CASSSMGGGETQYF.

The J gene is TRBJ2-1, the V gene TRBV27; the D gene is possibly TRBD2 (6 bases). The CDR3 consists of 15 residues. Trimming shortened V by 5 bases and J by 4 bases, and 15 bases separated the two germline ends. Germline V gene sequence: CDR1 MNHEY, CDR2 SMNVEV (reference sequence). The CDR3 region is CASSLSGWNYNEQFF. For the CDR3, the DNA is TGTGCCAGCAGTCTGAGCGGGTGGAATTACAATGAGCAGTTCTTC.

This clone was observed a few times. The J gene is TRBJ2-3, the V gene TRBV6-5, with D perhaps matching TRBD2 (5 bases). CDR3 length: 15 amino acids. Germline V gives CDR1 MNHEY, CDR2 SVGAGI. The ends were cut back, 0 bases at V and 1 base at J, with 8 bases in the middle. The CDR3 DNA reads as TGTGCCAGCAGTTACTCGGGGAGCGGCACAGATACGCAGTATTTT. It yields the protein CASSYSGSGTDTQYF.

There are a few counts of this clone. The chain combines TRBV5-1 with TRBJ2-3; the D gene is possibly TRBD1 (6 bases). Per the germline V gene, CDR1 is SGHRS and CDR2 is YFSETQ. Trimming stripped 0 bases from V and 4 bases from J, with 9 bases between. The CDR3 sequence is 14 residues long. In nucleotides, the CDR3 is TGCGCCAGCAGCTTGGACAGGGTGGCAGATACGCAGTATTTT. Protein sequence: CASSLDRVADTQYF.

This clone was counted once. J is TRBJ2-7 and V is TRBV15; D is ambiguous. V was cut by 1 base and J by 0 bases, with 10 bases left in between. The germline gives CDR1 LNHNV, CDR2 YYDKDF (reference sequence). This CDR3 comprises 15 residues. CDR3 residues: CATSRGSGRSYEQYF. The CDR3 region has the DNA TGTGCCACCAGCAGAGGCTCAGGCCGCTCCTACGAGCAGTACTTC.